The clone carrying this TCR beta chain came up many times. Its antigen is not known. This sample is drawn from a study of blood T cells in healthy people across ages. Study-level findings and limits: For the donors, CMV status was unknown and possibly confounded expanded clonotype changes.

A second PCR of about 6 to 11 cycles used a sample-barcoded 5' primer and a J-beta primer mix. TCRdb reprocessed the 5' RACE reads with MiXCR, giving one entry per CDR3 protein. The sample has some 940,000 distinct CDR3 sequences; around 29% are singletons. Extractions gave at least 5 micrograms of total RNA per sample. These same records also appear under a second study, on T cells of mothers and their children.

This receptor was identified in a middle-aged woman in good health. The sequenced sample was blood.

DNA of the CDR3: TGCGCCAGCAGCCTAGTCGGGGAAACCTACAATGAGCAGTTCTTC. It codes for CASSLVGETYNEQFF. This chain uses TRBV4-1 with TRBJ2-1; a weak D match, TRBD2 (5 bases). The V gene lost 4 bases and the J gene lost 2 bases, with 12 bases spanning the gap. Germline V CDR1 and CDR2: MGHRA, YSYEKL. The CDR3 is 15 residues long.